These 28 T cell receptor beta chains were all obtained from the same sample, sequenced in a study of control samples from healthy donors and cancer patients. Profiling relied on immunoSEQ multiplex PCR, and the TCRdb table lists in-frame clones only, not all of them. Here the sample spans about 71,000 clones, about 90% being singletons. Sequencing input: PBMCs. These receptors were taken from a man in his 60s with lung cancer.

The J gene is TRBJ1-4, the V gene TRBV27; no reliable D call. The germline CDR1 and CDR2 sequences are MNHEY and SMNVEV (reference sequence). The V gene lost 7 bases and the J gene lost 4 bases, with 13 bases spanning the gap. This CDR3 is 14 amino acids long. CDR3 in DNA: TGTGCCAGCACCTTTGAGGGCGGTAATGAAAAACTGTTTTTT. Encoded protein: CASTFEGGNEKLFF.

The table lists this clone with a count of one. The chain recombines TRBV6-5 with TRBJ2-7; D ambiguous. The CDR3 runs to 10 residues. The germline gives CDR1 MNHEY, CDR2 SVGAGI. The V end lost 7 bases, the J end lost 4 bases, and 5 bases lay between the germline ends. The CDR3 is CASKGYEQYF. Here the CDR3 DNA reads TGTGCCAGCAAGGGTTACGAGCAGTACTTC.

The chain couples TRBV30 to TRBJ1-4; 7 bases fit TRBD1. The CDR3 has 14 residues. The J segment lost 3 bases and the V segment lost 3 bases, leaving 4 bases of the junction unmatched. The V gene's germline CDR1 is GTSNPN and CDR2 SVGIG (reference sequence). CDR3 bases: TGTGCCTGGAGCCTCGGGACAGCTAATGAAAAACTGTTTTTT. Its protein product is CAWSLGTANEKLFF. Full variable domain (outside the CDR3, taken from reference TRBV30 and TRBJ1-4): SQTIHQWPATLVQPVGSPLSLECTVEGTSNPNLYWYRQAAGRGLQLLFYSVGIGQISSEVPQNLSASRPQDRQFILSSKKLLLSDSGFYLCAWSLGTANEKLFFGSGTQLSVL.

CDR3 DNA sequence: TGTGCCACCAGTGGAAGAGGGGACACCGGGGAGCTGTTTTTT. It is translated as CATSGRGDTGELFF. V and J are TRBV24-1 and TRBJ2-2; the D call may be TRBD1 or TRBD2 (5 bases each). Germline assignment: CDR1 KGHDR and CDR2 SFDVKD. V was cut by 5 bases and J by 3 bases, with 9 bases left in between. The CDR3 length is 14 residues.

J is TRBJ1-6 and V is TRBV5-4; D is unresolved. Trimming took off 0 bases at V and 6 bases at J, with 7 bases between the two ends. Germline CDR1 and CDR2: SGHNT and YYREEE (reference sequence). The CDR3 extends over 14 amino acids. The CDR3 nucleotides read TGTGCCAGCAGCTTGGAGGGCTCTAATTCACCCCTCCACTTT. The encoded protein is CASSLEGSNSPLHF.

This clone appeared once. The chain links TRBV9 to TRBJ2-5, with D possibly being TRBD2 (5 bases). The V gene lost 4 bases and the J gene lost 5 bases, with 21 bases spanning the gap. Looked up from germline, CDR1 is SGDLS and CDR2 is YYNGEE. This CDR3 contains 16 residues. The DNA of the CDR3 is TGTGCCAGCAGCACCCGAAGGACGGGATCGGGGGAGACCCAGTACTTC. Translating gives CASSTRRTGSGETQYF.

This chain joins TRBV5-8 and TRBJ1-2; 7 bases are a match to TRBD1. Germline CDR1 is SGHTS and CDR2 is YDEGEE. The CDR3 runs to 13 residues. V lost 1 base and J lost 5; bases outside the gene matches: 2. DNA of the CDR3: TGTGCCAGCAGCTTGAGGGGGCCTTATGGCTACACCTTC. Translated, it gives CASSLRGPYGYTF.

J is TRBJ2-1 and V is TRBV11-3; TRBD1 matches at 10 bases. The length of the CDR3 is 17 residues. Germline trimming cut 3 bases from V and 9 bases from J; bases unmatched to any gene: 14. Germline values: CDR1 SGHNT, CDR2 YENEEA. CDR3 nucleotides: TGTGCCAGCAGCTTTTTGACCGGGACAGGGGATTCGGTTGAGCAGTTCTTC. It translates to CASSFLTGTGDSVEQFF.

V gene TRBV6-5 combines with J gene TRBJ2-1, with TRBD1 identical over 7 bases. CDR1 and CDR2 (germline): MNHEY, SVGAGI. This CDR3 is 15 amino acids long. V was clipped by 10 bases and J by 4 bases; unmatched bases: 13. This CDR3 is CATRRDRDVYNEQFF. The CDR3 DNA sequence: TGTGCCACCCGCCGGGACAGAGATGTGTACAATGAGCAGTTCTTC.

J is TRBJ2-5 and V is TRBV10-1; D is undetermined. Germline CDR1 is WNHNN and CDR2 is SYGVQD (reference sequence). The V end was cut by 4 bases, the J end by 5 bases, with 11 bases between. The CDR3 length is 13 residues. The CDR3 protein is CASSGRAVETQYF. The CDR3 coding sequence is TGCGCCAGCAGTGGTCGCGCCGTGGAGACCCAGTACTTC.

The CDR3 sequence is CASRFHRDTEAFF. DNA of the CDR3: TGTGCCAGCAGGTTTCACAGGGACACTGAAGCTTTCTTT. This chain links TRBV6-5 with TRBJ1-1; the D gene is possibly TRBD1 (6 bases). Germline V gene data show CDR1 as MNHEY and CDR2 as SVGAGI. This CDR3 has 13 residues. The V end lost 6 bases, the J end lost 3 bases, and 11 bases lay between the germline ends.

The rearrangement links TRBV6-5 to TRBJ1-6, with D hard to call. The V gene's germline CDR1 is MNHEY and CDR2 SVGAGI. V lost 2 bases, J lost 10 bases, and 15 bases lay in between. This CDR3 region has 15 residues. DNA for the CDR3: TGTGCCAGCAGTTACCGCCCGTTAAATTTCTCACCCCTCCACTTT. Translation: CASSYRPLNFSPLHF.

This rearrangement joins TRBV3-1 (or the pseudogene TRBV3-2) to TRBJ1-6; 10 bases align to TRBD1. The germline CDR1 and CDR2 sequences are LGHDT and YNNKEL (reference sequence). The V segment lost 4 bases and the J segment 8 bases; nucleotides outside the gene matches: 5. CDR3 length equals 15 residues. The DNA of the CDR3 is TGTGCCAGCAGCCTGACAGGGGGCAAGGATTCACCCCTCCACTTT. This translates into CASSLTGGKDSPLHF.

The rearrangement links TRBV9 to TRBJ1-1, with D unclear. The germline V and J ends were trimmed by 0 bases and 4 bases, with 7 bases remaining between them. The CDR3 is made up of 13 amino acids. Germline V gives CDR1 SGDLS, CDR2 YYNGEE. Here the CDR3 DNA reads TGTGCCAGCAGCGTAGTGGAGTTCACTGAAGCTTTCTTT. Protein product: CASSVVEFTEAFF.

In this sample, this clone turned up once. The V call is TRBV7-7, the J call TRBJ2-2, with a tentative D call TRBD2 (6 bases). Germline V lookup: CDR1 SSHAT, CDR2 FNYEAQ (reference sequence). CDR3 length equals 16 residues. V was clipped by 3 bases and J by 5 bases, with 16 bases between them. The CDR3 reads CASSFGGTPGTGELFF. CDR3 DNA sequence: TGTGCCAGCAGCTTTGGCGGGACCCCGGGGACCGGGGAGCTGTTTTTT. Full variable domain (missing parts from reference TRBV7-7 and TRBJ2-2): GAGVSQSPRYKVTKRGQDVTLRCDPISSHATLYWYQQALGQGPEFLTYFNYEAQPDKSGLPSDRFSAERPEGSISTLTIQRTEQRDSAMYRCASSFGGTPGTGELFFGEGSRLTVL.

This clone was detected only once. As DNA, the CDR3 is TGTGCCAGCAGCTGGTTGGGGAGCACAGATACGCAGTATTTT. Translating it yields CASSWLGSTDTQYF. V gene TRBV5-8 combines with J gene TRBJ2-3; D is unclear. The CDR3 extends over 14 amino acids. The germline V gene has CDR1 SGHTS and CDR2 YDEGEE. Trimming shortened V by 3 bases and J by 0 bases, and 8 bases separated the two germline ends.

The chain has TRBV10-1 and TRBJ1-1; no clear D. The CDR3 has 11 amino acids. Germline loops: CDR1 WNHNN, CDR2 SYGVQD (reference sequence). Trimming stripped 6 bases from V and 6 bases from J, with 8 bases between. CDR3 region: CASSRGSEAFF. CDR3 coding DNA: TGCGCCAGCAGCCGCGGGTCTGAAGCTTTCTTT.

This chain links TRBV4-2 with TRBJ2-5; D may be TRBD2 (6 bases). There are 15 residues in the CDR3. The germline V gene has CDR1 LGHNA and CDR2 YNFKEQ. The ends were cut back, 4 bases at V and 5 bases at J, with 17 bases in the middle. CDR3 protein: CASSRALGAGETQYF. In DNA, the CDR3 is TGTGCCAGCAGCCGGGCACTAGGGGCGGGGGAGACCCAGTACTTC.

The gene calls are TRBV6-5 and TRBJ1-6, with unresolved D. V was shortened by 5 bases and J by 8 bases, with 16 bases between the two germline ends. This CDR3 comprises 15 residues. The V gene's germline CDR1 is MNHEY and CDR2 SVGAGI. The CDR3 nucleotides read TGTGCCAGCAGTCTAGGATTAGGGTCCGATTCACCCCTCCACTTT. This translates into CASSLGLGSDSPLHF.

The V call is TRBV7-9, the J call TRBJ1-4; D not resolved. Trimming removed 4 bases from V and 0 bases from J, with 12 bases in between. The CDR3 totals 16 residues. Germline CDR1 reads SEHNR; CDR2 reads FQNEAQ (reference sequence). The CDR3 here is CASSSGFIPTNEKLFF. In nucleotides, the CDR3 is TGTGCCAGCAGCTCGGGGTTCATCCCAACTAATGAAAAACTGTTTTTT.

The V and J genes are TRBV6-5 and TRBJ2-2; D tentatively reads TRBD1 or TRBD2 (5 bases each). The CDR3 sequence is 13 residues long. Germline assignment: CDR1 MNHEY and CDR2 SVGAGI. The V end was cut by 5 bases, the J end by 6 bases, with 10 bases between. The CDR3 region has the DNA TGTGCCAGCAGTCCCCAGGGACCCGGGGAGCTGTTTTTT. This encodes CASSPQGPGELFF.

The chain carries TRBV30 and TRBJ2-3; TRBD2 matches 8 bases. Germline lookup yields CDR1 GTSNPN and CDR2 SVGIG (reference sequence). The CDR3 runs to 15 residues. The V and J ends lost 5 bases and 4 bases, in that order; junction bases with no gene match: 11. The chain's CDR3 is CAWGGAGGISDTQYF. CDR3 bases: TGTGCCTGGGGGGGGGCGGGGGGCATCTCAGATACGCAGTATTTT. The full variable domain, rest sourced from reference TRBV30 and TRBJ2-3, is SQTIHQWPATLVQPVGSPLSLECTVEGTSNPNLYWYRQAAGRGLQLLFYSVGIGQISSEVPQNLSASRPQDRQFILSSKKLLLSDSGFYLCAWGGAGGISDTQYFGPGTRLTVL.

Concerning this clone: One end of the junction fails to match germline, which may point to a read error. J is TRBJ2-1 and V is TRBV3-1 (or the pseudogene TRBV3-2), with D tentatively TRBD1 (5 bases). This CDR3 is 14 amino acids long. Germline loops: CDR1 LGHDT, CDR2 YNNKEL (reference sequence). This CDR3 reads CASNQRGGNNEQFF. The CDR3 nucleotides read TGTGCCAGCAACCAAAGGGGCGGAAACAATGAGCAGTTCTTC.

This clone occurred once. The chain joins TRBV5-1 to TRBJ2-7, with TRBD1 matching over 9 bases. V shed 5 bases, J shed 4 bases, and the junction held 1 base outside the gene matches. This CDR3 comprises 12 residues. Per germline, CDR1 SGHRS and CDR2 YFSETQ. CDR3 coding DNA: TGCGCCAGCAGGGACAGGGGTTACGAGCAGTACTTC. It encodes CASRDRGYEQYF.

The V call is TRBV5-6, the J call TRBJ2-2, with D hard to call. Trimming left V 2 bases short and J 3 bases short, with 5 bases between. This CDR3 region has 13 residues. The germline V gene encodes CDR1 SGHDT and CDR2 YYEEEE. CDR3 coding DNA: TGTGCCAGCAGCTTTCAATACACCGGGGAGCTGTTTTTT. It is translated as CASSFQYTGELFF.

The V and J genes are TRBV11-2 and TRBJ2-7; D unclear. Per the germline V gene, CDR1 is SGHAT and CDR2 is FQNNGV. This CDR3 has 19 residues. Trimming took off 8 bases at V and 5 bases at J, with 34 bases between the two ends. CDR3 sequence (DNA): TGTGCCAGCGGACCACAAGGCGATCGCCGACGGGTAATTTTACACGAGCAGTACTTC. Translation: CASGPQGDRRRVILHEQYF. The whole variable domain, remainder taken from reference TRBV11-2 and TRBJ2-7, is EAGVAQSPRYKIIEKRQSVAFWCNPISGHATLYWYQQILGQGPKLLIQFQNNGVVDDSQLPKDRFSAERLKGVDSTLKIQPAKLEDSAVYLCASGPQGDRRRVILHEQYFGPGTRLTVT.

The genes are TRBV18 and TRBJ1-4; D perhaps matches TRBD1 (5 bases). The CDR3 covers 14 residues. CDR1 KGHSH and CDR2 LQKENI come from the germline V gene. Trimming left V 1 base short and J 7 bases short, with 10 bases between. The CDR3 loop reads CASSPLSGTEKLFF. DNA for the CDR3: TGTGCCAGCTCACCACTTTCCGGGACTGAAAAACTGTTTTTT.

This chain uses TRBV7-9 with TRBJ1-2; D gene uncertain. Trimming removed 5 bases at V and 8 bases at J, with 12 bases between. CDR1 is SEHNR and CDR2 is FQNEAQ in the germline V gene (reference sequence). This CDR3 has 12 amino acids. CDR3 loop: CASSLGEEGYTF. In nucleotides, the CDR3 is TGTGCCAGCAGCCTTGGCGAGGAGGGCTACACCTTC.